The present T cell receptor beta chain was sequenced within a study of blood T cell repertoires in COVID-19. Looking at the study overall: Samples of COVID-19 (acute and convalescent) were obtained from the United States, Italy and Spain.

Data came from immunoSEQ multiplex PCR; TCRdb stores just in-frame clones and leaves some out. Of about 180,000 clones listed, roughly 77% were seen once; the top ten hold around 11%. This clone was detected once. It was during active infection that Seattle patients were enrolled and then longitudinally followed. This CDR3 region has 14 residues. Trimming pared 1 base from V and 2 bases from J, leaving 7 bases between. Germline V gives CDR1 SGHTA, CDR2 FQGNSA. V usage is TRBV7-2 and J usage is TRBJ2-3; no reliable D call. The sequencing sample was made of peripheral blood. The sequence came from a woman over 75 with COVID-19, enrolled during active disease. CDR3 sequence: CASSLGVLTDTQYF. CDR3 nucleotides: TGTGCCAGCAGCTTAGGCGTCCTCACAGATACGCAGTATTTT.